Presented here are 22 T cell receptor beta chains from one specimen sequenced in a study of T cells after yellow fever vaccination. TCRdb used MiXCR to reprocess the 5' RACE reads, holding one entry per CDR3 protein. Of approximately 300,000 distinct CDR3 sequences in the sample, approximately 7% were seen once. This sample comprised PBMCs, obtained more than 40 days after the first yellow fever vaccination. These TCRs come from a man younger than 35 who received the YFV17D yellow fever vaccine.

This clonotype was seen more than once but under ten times. V is TRBV12-5 and J is TRBJ2-1; 15 nucleotides agree with TRBD2. The V gene end was trimmed by 9 bases and the J gene end by 8 bases; junction bases not matched to a gene: 20. Looked up from germline, CDR1 is LGHNT and CDR2 is FRNRAP. The CDR3 runs to 19 residues. The chain's CDR3 is CASRPGLAGGPPPGDEQFF. CDR3 coding DNA: TGTGCTAGCCGTCCGGGACTAGCGGGGGGCCCACCCCCCGGGGATGAGCAGTTCTTC.

The chain has TRBV3-1 and TRBJ2-3; D not certain. V was pared by 10 bases and J by 0 bases, with 17 bases between. CDR3 length: 15 residues. CDR1 is LGHDT, CDR2 YNNKEL, per germline (reference sequence). DNA of the CDR3: TGTGCCACCTCCCCCTCCTATGGGAGCACAGATACGCAGTATTTT. This codes for CATSPSYGSTDTQYF.

This clonotype was recorded many times. This chain links TRBV4-3 with TRBJ1-2; 7 positions match TRBD1. V dropped 0 bases and J dropped 8; count of bases not matched to a gene: 6. The CDR3 sequence is 14 residues long. Germline CDR1 reads LGHNA; CDR2 reads YSLEER. As DNA, the CDR3 is TGCGCCAGCAGCCAAGATCGGGACAGAATAGGCTACACCTTC. It translates to CASSQDRDRIGYTF.

A few counts support this clonotype. This rearrangement joins TRBV7-9 to TRBJ2-1, with D possibly matching TRBD1 (6 bases). This CDR3 has 14 amino acids. Per the germline V gene, CDR1 is SEHNR and CDR2 is FQNEAQ (reference sequence). V was shortened by 5 bases and J by 7 bases, with 15 bases between the two germline ends. DNA for the CDR3: TGTGCCAGCAGCCCCGCGGACAGTTATAATGAGCAGTTCTTC. Its protein product is CASSPADSYNEQFF.

At least ten counts were recorded for this clonotype. The chain combines TRBV6-1 with TRBJ2-1; TRBD2 might be the D (6 bases). The CDR3 totals 17 residues. With 3 bases removed from V and 4 bases from J, the gap between germline ends came to 19 bases. Per the germline V gene, CDR1 is MNHNS and CDR2 is SASEGT. Here the CDR3 reads CASSEGGGEGFYNEQFF. CDR3 coding DNA: TGTGCCAGCAGTGAGGGAGGAGGGGAAGGCTTTTACAATGAGCAGTTCTTC.

The table lists this clonotype with a few counts. The V call is TRBV6-2 or TRBV6-3, the J call TRBJ2-3; 8 bases line up with TRBD1. The trim removed 6 bases at V and 3 bases at J, leaving 8 bases unmatched. The germline V gene encodes CDR1 MNHEY and CDR2 SVGEGT. This CDR3 spans 15 amino acids. CDR3 coding DNA: TGTGCCAGCAGCGCGACGGACAGGGTTACAGATACGCAGTATTTT. It yields the protein CASSATDRVTDTQYF.

This clonotype occurred a few times. The chain combines TRBV4-1 with TRBJ1-4; D unresolved. Trimming left V 9 bases short and J 8 bases short, with 16 bases between. Germline assignment: CDR1 MGHRA and CDR2 YSYEKL. The CDR3 runs 13 residues. CDR3 nucleotides: TGCGCCAGTGGGCGGACCCAAGGAGAAAAACTGTTTTTT. This codes for CASGRTQGEKLFF.

The sample holds many counts of this clonotype. The V gene is TRBV18, the J gene TRBJ2-5; D uncertain. The CDR3 loop spans 13 amino acids. Trimming removed 8 bases at V and 0 bases at J, with 10 bases between. The germline V gene has CDR1 KGHSH and CDR2 LQKENI. CDR3 amino acids: CASLPGNQETQYF. CDR3 in DNA: TGTGCCAGCCTCCCCGGAAACCAAGAGACCCAGTACTTC.

This clonotype was counted ten times or more. The chain couples TRBV7-9 to TRBJ1-6; D gene ambiguous. Trimming took 1 base from V and 1 from J, leaving 5 bases between them. From germline, CDR1 is SEHNR and CDR2 FQNEAQ (reference sequence). CDR3 length: 15 residues. Written as DNA, the CDR3 is TGTGCCAGCAGCTTAGGGAGTTCCTATAATTCACCCCTCCACTTT. It specifies CASSLGSSYNSPLHF.

This clonotype was seen a handful of times. The rearrangement links TRBV6-5 to TRBJ2-7; D ambiguous. Germline CDR1 and CDR2: MNHEY and SVGAGI. Trimming pared 8 bases from V and 1 base from J, leaving 9 bases between. CDR3 size: 12 residues. The CDR3 protein is CASGRASYEQYF. The CDR3 DNA reads as TGTGCCAGCGGCCGGGCATCCTACGAGCAGTACTTC.

The rearrangement uses TRBV9 and TRBJ2-1; D is unclear. The CDR3 is 19 amino acids. Germline loops: CDR1 SGDLS, CDR2 YYNGEE. Trimming removed 3 bases at V and 1 base at J, with 23 bases between. DNA for the CDR3: TGTGCCAGCAGCGGCGCTCGCCACTTGAGTTTATCATCCTACAATGAGCAGTTCTTC. Translating gives CASSGARHLSLSSYNEQFF.

This clonotype was seen only a few times. The chain recombines TRBV5-1 with TRBJ2-2; a weak D match, TRBD1 (5 bases). Germline V CDR1 and CDR2: SGHRS, YFSETQ. The V end was cut by 4 bases, the J end by 8 bases, with 18 bases between. CDR3 length equals 15 residues. The CDR3 spells CASSTGHGASGELFF. The CDR3 bases are TGCGCCAGCAGCACCGGACACGGCGCATCGGGGGAGCTGTTTTTT.

This clonotype came up a few times. The chain carries TRBV20-1 and TRBJ1-4; D is unclear. Trimming removed 0 bases from V and 4 bases from J, with 12 bases in between. The CDR3 has 15 amino acids. CDR1 is DFQATT and CDR2 is SNEGSKA in the germline V gene (reference sequence). This chain's CDR3 is CSARDQRQNNEKLFF. In nucleotides, the CDR3 is TGCAGTGCTAGAGATCAGAGGCAGAATAATGAAAAACTGTTTTTT.

V usage is TRBV6-1 and J usage is TRBJ2-7, with D possibly called TRBD1 or TRBD2 (5 bases each). The CDR3 consists of 16 residues. With 6 bases removed from V and 6 bases from J, the gap between germline ends came to 24 bases. The germline gives CDR1 MNHNS, CDR2 SASEGT. CDR3 amino acids: CASRPHDGQPRGEQYF. DNA for the CDR3: TGTGCCAGCAGACCCCATGATGGACAACCTCGGGGCGAGCAGTACTTC.

This chain joins TRBV7-2 and TRBJ2-3, with 12 positions matching TRBD1. V trimming: 5 bases; J trimming: 3 bases; junction bases outside the gene matches: 9. This CDR3 region has 17 residues. The germline V gene encodes CDR1 SGHTA and CDR2 FQGNSA. The CDR3 loop reads CASSLPGQGAPTDTQYF. The CDR3 bases are TGTGCCAGCAGCCTACCGGGACAGGGGGCGCCGACAGATACGCAGTATTTT.

The rearrangement uses TRBV14 and TRBJ1-1, with D uncertain. Germline CDR1 reads SGHDN; CDR2 reads FVKESK. The CDR3 is 15 residues long. Trimming removed 1 base at V and 4 bases at J, with 13 bases between. The CDR3 here is CASSQGGGVGTEAFF. DNA for the CDR3: TGTGCCAGCAGCCAAGGCGGCGGGGTCGGCACTGAAGCTTTCTTT.

This clonotype occurred a few times. The V gene is TRBV5-5, the J gene TRBJ2-5; no definite D call. The CDR3 covers 16 residues. Germline values: CDR1 SGHKS, CDR2 YYEKEE (reference sequence). V was pared by 2 bases and J by 5 bases, with 19 bases between. CDR3 residues: CASSLGQTYSRETQYF. The DNA of the CDR3 is TGTGCCAGCAGCTTAGGGCAGACCTATTCCCGGGAGACCCAGTACTTC.

In its sample, this clonotype was seen a few times. The chain is built from TRBV7-9 and TRBJ2-7; the match to TRBD1 covers 7 bases. The CDR3 is made up of 13 amino acids. In germline, CDR1 is SEHNR, CDR2 FQNEAQ (reference sequence). Losses at the gene ends were 4 bases for V and 2 bases for J; bases not matched to a gene: 2. The CDR3 region is CASSWGTAYEQYV. CDR3 coding DNA: TGTGCCAGCAGCTGGGGGACAGCCTACGAGCAGTACGTC.

This clonotype has at least ten counts. The CDR3 nucleotides are TGTGCCAGCAGCCCGGCGCCCTATGGCTACACCTTC. This encodes CASSPAPYGYTF. The J gene is TRBJ1-2, the V gene TRBV12-3 or TRBV12-4; D is ambiguous. The CDR3 is 12 residues long. V gave up 6 bases and J gave up 4 bases, with 9 bases separating them.

CDR3 sequence: CASSQGRTVNTEAFF. DNA of the CDR3: TGTGCCAGCAGCCAAGGTCGGACAGTGAACACTGAAGCTTTCTTT. The rearrangement uses TRBV14 and TRBJ1-1; weak D call: TRBD1 (6 bases). V shed 1 base and J shed 0 bases, with 9 bases lying between them. From germline, CDR1 is SGHDN and CDR2 FVKESK. There are 15 residues in the CDR3.

CDR3 residues: CSAPDLNTEAFF. Here the CDR3 DNA reads TGCAGTGCTCCTGATTTGAACACTGAAGCTTTCTTT. This sequence joins TRBV20-1 and TRBJ1-1; D remains ambiguous. Deletions cut 5 bases from V and 0 bases from J, with 7 bases between. The CDR3 runs 12 residues. The germline CDR1 and CDR2 sequences are DFQATT and SNEGSKA (reference sequence).

The chain employs TRBV7-2 and TRBJ2-3; 8 positions match TRBD1. This CDR3 spans 13 amino acids. Germline trimming cut 4 bases from V and 9 bases from J; bases unmatched to any gene: 6. Germline lookup yields CDR1 SGHTA and CDR2 FQGNSA. This CDR3 is CASSSAGGTTQYF. The CDR3 DNA reads TGTGCCAGCAGCTCCGCAGGGGGCACCACGCAGTATTTT.